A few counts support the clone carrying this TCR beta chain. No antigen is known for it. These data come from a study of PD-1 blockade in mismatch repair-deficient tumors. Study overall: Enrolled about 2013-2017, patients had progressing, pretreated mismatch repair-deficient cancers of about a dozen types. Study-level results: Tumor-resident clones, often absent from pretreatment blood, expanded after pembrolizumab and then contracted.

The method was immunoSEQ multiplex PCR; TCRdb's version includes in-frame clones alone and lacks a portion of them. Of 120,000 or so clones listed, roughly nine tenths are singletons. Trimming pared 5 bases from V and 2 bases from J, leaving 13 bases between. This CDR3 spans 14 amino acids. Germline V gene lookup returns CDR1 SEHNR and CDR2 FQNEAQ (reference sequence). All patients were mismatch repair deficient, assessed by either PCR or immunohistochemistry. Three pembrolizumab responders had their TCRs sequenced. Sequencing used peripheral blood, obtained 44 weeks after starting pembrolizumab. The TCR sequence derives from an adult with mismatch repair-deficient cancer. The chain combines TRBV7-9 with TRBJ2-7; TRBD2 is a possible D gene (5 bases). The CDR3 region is CASSRISGAYEQYF. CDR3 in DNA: TGTGCCAGCAGCCGCATTTCCGGGGCCTACGAGCAGTACTTC.